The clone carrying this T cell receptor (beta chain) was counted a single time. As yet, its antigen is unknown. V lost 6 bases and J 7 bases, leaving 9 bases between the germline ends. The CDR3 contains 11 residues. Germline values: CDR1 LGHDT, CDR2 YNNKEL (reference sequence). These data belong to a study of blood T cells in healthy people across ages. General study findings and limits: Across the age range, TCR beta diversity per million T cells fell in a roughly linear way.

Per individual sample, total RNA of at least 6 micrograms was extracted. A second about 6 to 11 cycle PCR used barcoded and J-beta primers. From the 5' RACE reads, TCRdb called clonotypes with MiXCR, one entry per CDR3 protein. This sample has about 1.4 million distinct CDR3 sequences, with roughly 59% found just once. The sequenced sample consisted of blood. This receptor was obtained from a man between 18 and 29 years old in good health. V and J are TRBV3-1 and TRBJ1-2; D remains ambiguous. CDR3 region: CASSSRIGYTF. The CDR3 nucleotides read TGTGCCAGCAGTTCCCGAATTGGCTACACCTTC.